A selection of T cell receptor beta chains follows, all from one sample in a study of OX40 agonist ivuxolimab in advanced cancers. Profiled with immunoSEQ multiplex PCR; TCRdb holds only in-frame clones, not every one. Of 60,000 to 95,000 clones in the sample, 65% to 90% were seen once. The specimen was CD4+ or CD8+ T cells sorted from blood, collected in a trial of the OX40 agonist ivuxolimab. Receptors originate from an adult with an advanced solid tumor such as melanoma, head and neck, liver or kidney cancer. CDR3s include the opening cysteine and the closing phenylalanine or tryptophan. Each record gives: D gene, clone size, J gene, V gene, CDR3 DNA, CDR3 protein. A D gene is named only where the DNA matches it firmly. Where a row states a size, it is once, few, many or the class of an expanded clone; other rows omit it.

>.|.|TRBJ1-1|TRBV11-2
TGTGCCAGCAGCCTGACGTCGAACACTGAAGCTTTCTTT
CASSLTSNTEAFF
>.|.|TRBJ1-3|TRBV6-5
TGTGCCAGCAGTTACGGCGGCTCTGGAAACACCATATATTTT
CASSYGGSGNTIYF
>TRBD1|.|TRBJ1-1|TRBV7-9
TGTGCCAGCAGACCCGGACAGGGGAACACTGAAGCTTTCTTT
CASRPGQGNTEAFF
>.|.|TRBJ2-7|TRBV19
TGTGCCAGTAGTAATATGAGGGGGGCCTCCGAGCAGTACTTC
CASSNMRGASEQYF
>TRBD2|.|TRBJ2-1|TRBV11-2
TGTGCCAGCAGCTCCCAACTAGCGGGGGCCTACAATGAGCAGTTCTTC
CASSSQLAGAYNEQFF
>.|once|TRBJ2-5|TRBV7-2
TGTGCCAGCAGCCCCCGGGACATAAGGGGAGGAGAGACCCAGTACTTC
CASSPRDIRGGETQYF
>.|.|TRBJ1-2|TRBV4-3
TGCGCCAGCAGCCCAGGGCTTACCTATGGCTACACCTTC
CASSPGLTYGYTF
>TRBD2|.|TRBJ2-3|TRBV7-2
TGTGCCAGCAGCTCACTAGCGGGGGGGCATGAGTATTTT
CASSSLAGGHEYF
>.|.|TRBJ1-1|TRBV6-1
TGTGCCAGCAGTGAAGGACGAGGAGGGAACACTGAAGCTTTCTTT
CASSEGRGGNTEAFF
>.|.|TRBJ2-2|TRBV2
TGTGCCAGCAGTGAAGCGGTTTGGGAGGGGGAGCTGTTTTTT
CASSEAVWEGELFF
>.|.|TRBJ2-2|TRBV6-1
TGTGCCAGCAGTGATCCGACACTGAACACCGGGGAGCTGTTTTTT
CASSDPTLNTGELFF
>TRBD2|once|TRBJ2-3|TRBV28
TGTGCCAGCAGTTTAAAAGCGGGGGAGGGGACAGATACGCAGTATTTT
CASSLKAGEGTDTQYF
>TRBD2|.|TRBJ2-7|TRBV7-2
TGTGCCAGCAGCTTAGGGTCTAGCGGGGGGGGAACCTACGAGCAGTACTTC
CASSLGSSGGGTYEQYF
>.|.|TRBJ1-2|TRBV27
TGTGCCAGCAGTTTAACGACACCGAATAACTATGGCTACACCTTC
CASSLTTPNNYGYTF
>TRBD2|.|TRBJ2-1|TRBV10-3
TGTGCCATCAGCGCTGTCGCAGTAGCGGGGGCCTCCTGGGGGAATGAGCAGTTCTTC
CAISAVAVAGASWGNEQFF
>.|.|TRBJ1-4|TRBV11-2
TGTGCCAGCAGCTCCTCGACAACTAATGAAAAACTGTTTTTT
CASSSSTTNEKLFF
>.|once|TRBJ2-3|TRBV9
TGTGCCAGCAGCGTAGGGGGGGCCGGGGATACGCAGTATTTT
CASSVGGAGDTQYF
>.|.|TRBJ1-2|TRBV6-5
TGTGCCAGCAGATTTGCAGGGGATAAGAATGGCTACACCTTC
CASRFAGDKNGYTF
>.|.|TRBJ2-2|TRBV5-1
TGCGCCAGCAGCATACGGACCGACACCGGGGAGCTGTTTTTT
CASSIRTDTGELFF